The text below deals with one TCR beta chain. The V gene lost 5 bases and the J gene lost 7 bases, with 14 bases spanning the gap. This CDR3 contains 12 residues. Looked up from germline, CDR1 is SQVTM and CDR2 is ANQGSEA. Original processing methods: Estimates of nucleated cell counts were drawn from the amplification of reference gene primers. TCRdb's table, derived via immunoSEQ multiplex PCR, lists solely in-frame clones and lacks some. V and J calls and clone size are given by that table; D and trimming were obtained from the DNA. The sample carries about 280,000 clones, 80% to 90% recorded once. The sample belongs to a study of blood T cell repertoires in COVID-19. As for the study in general: The origin of the acute and convalescent COVID-19 samples was the United States, Italy and Spain. T cells, B-cell-depleted T cells, or PBMCs provided the cDNA or gDNA that served as material.

The sample taken for sequencing was peripheral blood. This chain uses TRBV29-1 with TRBJ1-2; D is perhaps TRBD1 (6 bases). The receptor was derived from a woman aged 50 to 60 who had recovered from COVID-19. CDR3 bases: TGCAGCGTTTCACAGGGCCAGCGTGGCTACACCTTC. This codes for CSVSQGQRGYTF.